The rows below give T cell receptor beta chains drawn from one sample of a study of CD8 T cells in ankylosing spondylitis. TCRdb passed the 5' RACE reads through MiXCR, listing each CDR3 protein once. Seen here are roughly 700,000 distinct CDR3 sequences, 15% to 20% observed once, and the top ten hold roughly a fifth. Specimen: blood, either unsorted or a sorted T cell fraction (not recorded which). All receptors derive from a male donor with ankylosing spondylitis. The CDR3 runs from the conserved cysteine through the conserved F or W. D genes are given only for firm matches. Expanded clones are given a class, and other clones once, few, many or no size at all.

v_gene: TRBV7-2; abundance: NA; j_gene: TRBJ2-5; d_gene: NA; CDR3aa: CASSQRAETQYF; CDR3nt: TGTGCCAGCAGCCAACGAGCAGAGACCCAGTACTTC
v_gene: TRBV20-1; abundance: few; j_gene: TRBJ2-7; d_gene: TRBD2; CDR3aa: CSAWTSGPSYEQYF; CDR3nt: TGCAGTGCTTGGACTAGCGGGCCTTCCTACGAGCAGTACTTC
v_gene: TRBV18; abundance: few; j_gene: TRBJ2-3; d_gene: NA; CDR3aa: CASSPPTRDTQYF; CDR3nt: TGTGCCAGCTCACCACCCACCCGGGATACGCAGTATTTT
v_gene: TRBV12-3/TRBV12-4; abundance: few; j_gene: TRBJ2-5; d_gene: NA; CDR3aa: CASGPLWYQETQYF; CDR3nt: TGTGCCAGCGGCCCTCTTTGGTACCAAGAGACCCAGTACTTC
v_gene: TRBV19; abundance: few; j_gene: TRBJ2-7; d_gene: NA; CDR3aa: CASSPGNKALEQYF; CDR3nt: TGTGCCAGTAGTCCCGGGAATAAGGCTCTCGAGCAGTACTTC
v_gene: TRBV4-1; abundance: NA; j_gene: TRBJ2-1; d_gene: TRBD2; CDR3aa: CASSQLGLAGGDEQFF; CDR3nt: TGCGCCAGCAGCCAACTGGGACTAGCGGGGGGGGATGAGCAGTTCTTC
v_gene: TRBV20-1; abundance: NA; j_gene: TRBJ2-1; d_gene: TRBD2; CDR3aa: CSARVAGGLLSSYNEQFF; CDR3nt: TGCAGTGCTAGAGTTGCGGGAGGGCTCCTCAGCTCCTACAATGAGCAGTTCTTC
v_gene: TRBV5-1; abundance: NA; j_gene: TRBJ2-5; d_gene: TRBD2; CDR3aa: CASSKTSGGRETQYF; CDR3nt: TGCGCCAGCAGCAAGACTAGCGGGGGGCGAGAGACCCAGTACTTC
v_gene: TRBV5-1; abundance: NA; j_gene: TRBJ1-1; d_gene: NA; CDR3aa: CASSLVTRGNTEAFF; CDR3nt: TGCGCCAGCAGCCTAGTTACCAGGGGGAACACTGAAGCTTTCTTT
v_gene: TRBV3-1; abundance: few; j_gene: TRBJ1-6; d_gene: NA; CDR3aa: CASSRRNNSPLHF; CDR3nt: TGTGCCAGCAGCCGCCGGAATAATTCACCCCTCCACTTT
v_gene: TRBV6-2/TRBV6-3; abundance: NA; j_gene: TRBJ1-1; d_gene: NA; CDR3aa: CASSYRAVRDTEAFF; CDR3nt: TGTGCCAGCAGTTACCGGGCAGTACGGGACACTGAAGCTTTCTTT
v_gene: TRBV18; abundance: few; j_gene: TRBJ2-3; d_gene: NA; CDR3aa: CASSPQAPSQYF; CDR3nt: TGTGCCAGCTCACCCCAGGCTCCTTCGCAGTATTTT
v_gene: TRBV3-1; abundance: few; j_gene: TRBJ1-4; d_gene: NA; CDR3aa: CASSQVGRQAPEKLFF; CDR3nt: TGTGCCAGCAGCCAAGTTGGGCGACAGGCCCCCGAAAAACTGTTTTTT
v_gene: TRBV5-1; abundance: few; j_gene: TRBJ2-2; d_gene: TRBD1; CDR3aa: CASSFSGQITGELFF; CDR3nt: TGCGCCAGCAGCTTTTCGGGACAGATCACCGGGGAGCTGTTTTTT
v_gene: TRBV15; abundance: few; j_gene: TRBJ2-3; d_gene: TRBD2; CDR3aa: CATSRSGLATDTQYF; CDR3nt: TGTGCCACCAGCAGATCGGGACTAGCAACAGATACGCAGTATTTT
v_gene: TRBV12-3/TRBV12-4; abundance: few; j_gene: TRBJ2-3; d_gene: TRBD2; CDR3aa: CASSLLRDYPSTDTQYF; CDR3nt: TGTGCCAGCAGTCTATTGCGGGACTACCCAAGCACAGATACGCAGTATTTT
v_gene: TRBV10-3; abundance: few; j_gene: TRBJ2-1; d_gene: TRBD1; CDR3aa: CAISGGQSSYNEQFF; CDR3nt: TGTGCCATCAGTGGGGGACAGAGCTCCTACAATGAGCAGTTCTTC
v_gene: TRBV5-1; abundance: NA; j_gene: TRBJ1-1; d_gene: NA; CDR3aa: CASSLDRVAFF; CDR3nt: TGCGCCAGCAGCTTGGACAGGGTGGCTTTCTTT
v_gene: TRBV4-1; abundance: NA; j_gene: TRBJ2-1; d_gene: TRBD2; CDR3aa: CASSLTHAGGPNEQFF; CDR3nt: TGCGCCAGCAGCCTGACCCACGCGGGGGGGCCCAATGAGCAGTTCTTC
v_gene: TRBV4-2; abundance: few; j_gene: TRBJ2-5; d_gene: TRBD2; CDR3aa: CASSQDLLLAGEETQYF; CDR3nt: TGTGCCAGCAGCCAAGATTTACTGCTAGCGGGAGAAGAGACCCAGTACTTC
v_gene: TRBV12-3/TRBV12-4; abundance: NA; j_gene: TRBJ2-3; d_gene: TRBD1; CDR3aa: CASSAQGADTQYF; CDR3nt: TGTGCCAGCAGCGCACAGGGGGCAGATACGCAGTATTTT
v_gene: TRBV4-1; abundance: once; j_gene: TRBJ2-1; d_gene: TRBD2; CDR3aa: CASSQDRASGSDEQFF; CDR3nt: TGCGCCAGCAGCCAAGATAGGGCTAGCGGGAGTGATGAGCAGTTCTTC
v_gene: TRBV12-3/TRBV12-4; abundance: NA; j_gene: TRBJ2-2; d_gene: TRBD2; CDR3aa: CASRERGGSTTGELFF; CDR3nt: TGTGCCAGCAGGGAGCGGGGGGGATCTACTACCGGGGAGCTGTTTTTT
v_gene: TRBV5-1; abundance: many; j_gene: TRBJ2-1; d_gene: NA; CDR3aa: CASLSRQGDNEQFF; CDR3nt: TGCGCCAGCCTTTCGAGGCAAGGAGACAATGAGCAGTTCTTC
v_gene: TRBV5-1; abundance: few; j_gene: TRBJ1-6; d_gene: NA; CDR3aa: CASSLDLSKPLHF; CDR3nt: TGCGCCAGCAGCTTGGATCTTTCGAAACCCCTCCACTTT
v_gene: TRBV6-1; abundance: NA; j_gene: TRBJ2-7; d_gene: TRBD1; CDR3aa: CASSLYRTGLGEQYF; CDR3nt: TGTGCCAGCAGCCTCTATCGGACAGGGCTGGGGGAGCAGTACTTC
v_gene: TRBV19; abundance: NA; j_gene: TRBJ2-7; d_gene: NA; CDR3aa: CASRSGREQYF; CDR3nt: TGTGCCAGTAGATCCGGTCGAGAGCAGTACTTC
v_gene: TRBV4-3; abundance: NA; j_gene: TRBJ2-7; d_gene: TRBD2; CDR3aa: CASSQDRAGGHYEQYF; CDR3nt: TGCGCCAGCAGCCAAGATAGGGCGGGAGGACACTACGAGCAGTACTTC
v_gene: TRBV27; abundance: NA; j_gene: TRBJ2-7; d_gene: TRBD1; CDR3aa: CASSLGTAYSYEQYF; CDR3nt: TGTGCCAGCAGTTTGGGGACAGCCTACTCCTACGAGCAGTACTTC
v_gene: TRBV4-3; abundance: many; j_gene: TRBJ2-7; d_gene: TRBD1; CDR3aa: CASSHDWTGGYEQYF; CDR3nt: TGCGCCAGCAGCCATGACTGGACAGGGGGCTACGAGCAGTACTTC
v_gene: TRBV6-1; abundance: NA; j_gene: TRBJ2-3; d_gene: NA; CDR3aa: CASTRGPTDTQYF; CDR3nt: TGTGCCAGCACTCGGGGGCCCACAGATACGCAGTATTTT
v_gene: TRBV7-2; abundance: few; j_gene: TRBJ2-1; d_gene: TRBD2; CDR3aa: CASRGLAGFYNEQFF; CDR3nt: TGTGCCAGCAGGGGACTAGCGGGATTCTACAATGAGCAGTTCTTC
v_gene: TRBV30; abundance: NA; j_gene: TRBJ2-7; d_gene: NA; CDR3aa: CAWSVTREQYF; CDR3nt: TGTGCCTGGAGTGTAACCCGCGAGCAGTACTTC
v_gene: TRBV6-2/TRBV6-3; abundance: NA; j_gene: TRBJ2-1; d_gene: TRBD2; CDR3aa: CASRSPGLAGGHEQFF; CDR3nt: TGTGCCAGCAGGAGCCCTGGACTAGCGGGGGGGCATGAGCAGTTCTTC
v_gene: TRBV20-1; abundance: few; j_gene: TRBJ2-7; d_gene: NA; CDR3aa: CSAQRANSYEQYF; CDR3nt: TGCAGTGCGCAACGGGCGAATTCCTACGAGCAGTACTTC
v_gene: TRBV12-3/TRBV12-4; abundance: many; j_gene: TRBJ1-1; d_gene: TRBD1; CDR3aa: CASSRGQGGGAFF; CDR3nt: TGTGCCAGCAGCCGAGGACAGGGCGGGGGAGCTTTCTTT
v_gene: TRBV10-3; abundance: many; j_gene: TRBJ2-1; d_gene: NA; CDR3aa: CAISDWDNEQFF; CDR3nt: TGTGCCATCAGTGATTGGGACAATGAGCAGTTCTTC
v_gene: TRBV6-5; abundance: NA; j_gene: TRBJ1-1; d_gene: NA; CDR3aa: CASSYSAFGENTEAFF; CDR3nt: TGTGCCAGCAGTTACTCCGCATTCGGGGAGAACACTGAAGCTTTCTTT
v_gene: TRBV20-1; abundance: many; j_gene: TRBJ1-1; d_gene: NA; CDR3aa: CSARDSWQGRTEAFF; CDR3nt: TGCAGTGCTAGAGATTCCTGGCAGGGGAGGACTGAAGCTTTCTTT
v_gene: TRBV15; abundance: NA; j_gene: TRBJ1-2; d_gene: NA; CDR3aa: CATSRDSGQNNYGYTF; CDR3nt: TGTGCCACCAGCAGAGATTCGGGGCAGAACAACTATGGCTACACCTTC
v_gene: TRBV5-5; abundance: NA; j_gene: TRBJ2-6; d_gene: NA; CDR3aa: CASSLEGLGSGANVLTF; CDR3nt: TGTGCCAGCAGCTTGGAGGGGCTGGGATCTGGGGCCAACGTCCTGACTTTC
v_gene: TRBV29-1; abundance: NA; j_gene: TRBJ1-1; d_gene: NA; CDR3aa: CSVEGRDTEAFF; CDR3nt: TGCAGCGTTGAAGGCAGGGACACTGAAGCTTTCTTT
v_gene: TRBV28; abundance: NA; j_gene: TRBJ2-7; d_gene: TRBD1; CDR3aa: CASKTTGNYEQYF; CDR3nt: TGTGCCAGCAAAACGACAGGGAACTACGAGCAGTACTTC
v_gene: TRBV27; abundance: few; j_gene: TRBJ2-5; d_gene: NA; CDR3aa: CASSPSHAGEETQYF; CDR3nt: TGTGCCAGCAGCCCCTCTCACGCGGGTGAAGAGACCCAGTACTTC
v_gene: TRBV12-3/TRBV12-4; abundance: NA; j_gene: TRBJ2-7; d_gene: TRBD1; CDR3aa: CASSPGRQGRDEQYF; CDR3nt: TGTGCCAGCAGCCCCGGGCGACAGGGACGAGACGAGCAGTACTTC
v_gene: TRBV3-1; abundance: NA; j_gene: TRBJ2-3; d_gene: TRBD1; CDR3aa: CASSPTGDSLTDTQYF; CDR3nt: TGTGCCAGCAGCCCAACCGGGGACAGTCTCACAGATACGCAGTATTTT
v_gene: TRBV4-3; abundance: NA; j_gene: TRBJ1-4; d_gene: NA; CDR3aa: CASSQAAVPNEKLFF; CDR3nt: TGCGCCAGCAGCCAAGCGGCAGTTCCTAATGAAAAACTGTTTTTT
v_gene: TRBV20-1; abundance: few; j_gene: TRBJ1-1; d_gene: NA; CDR3aa: CSARRQGQIKSEAFF; CDR3nt: TGCAGTGCTAGAAGGCAAGGACAGATAAAATCTGAAGCTTTCTTT
v_gene: TRBV30; abundance: NA; j_gene: TRBJ2-1; d_gene: NA; CDR3aa: CAWTWDSYNEQFF; CDR3nt: TGTGCCTGGACATGGGACTCCTACAATGAGCAGTTCTTC
v_gene: TRBV20-1; abundance: NA; j_gene: TRBJ1-1; d_gene: TRBD1; CDR3aa: CSARRLGTGDTEAFF; CDR3nt: TGCAGTGCTAGACGTCTCGGGACAGGGGACACTGAAGCTTTCTTT
v_gene: TRBV5-1; abundance: NA; j_gene: TRBJ1-1; d_gene: NA; CDR3aa: CASSTTPVNTEAFF; CDR3nt: TGCGCCAGCAGCACCACCCCGGTTAACACTGAAGCTTTCTTT
v_gene: TRBV11-2; abundance: few; j_gene: TRBJ2-7; d_gene: TRBD1; CDR3aa: CASSLSGQGAYEQYF; CDR3nt: TGTGCCAGCAGCTTAAGTGGACAGGGGGCCTACGAGCAGTACTTC
v_gene: TRBV27; abundance: NA; j_gene: TRBJ1-1; d_gene: TRBD1; CDR3aa: CASSLYRTGLNTEAFF; CDR3nt: TGTGCCAGCAGTTTATATCGGACAGGATTGAACACTGAAGCTTTCTTT
v_gene: TRBV7-3; abundance: few; j_gene: TRBJ2-1; d_gene: TRBD2; CDR3aa: CASSRGGSKYNEQFF; CDR3nt: TGTGCCAGCAGCCGCGGGGGGTCCAAATACAATGAGCAGTTCTTC
v_gene: TRBV29-1; abundance: once; j_gene: TRBJ1-4; d_gene: NA; CDR3aa: CSVDDGLNEKLFF; CDR3nt: TGCAGCGTTGACGACGGACTTAATGAAAAACTGTTTTTT
v_gene: TRBV20-1; abundance: few; j_gene: TRBJ2-5; d_gene: TRBD2; CDR3aa: CSASTSARTQETQYF; CDR3nt: TGCAGTGCTTCGACTAGCGCCCGAACCCAAGAGACCCAGTACTTC
v_gene: TRBV6-2/TRBV6-3; abundance: NA; j_gene: TRBJ2-5; d_gene: NA; CDR3aa: CASSYSWVGETQYF; CDR3nt: TGTGCCAGCAGTTACTCGTGGGTCGGAGAGACCCAGTACTTC
v_gene: TRBV4-2; abundance: NA; j_gene: TRBJ1-2; d_gene: NA; CDR3aa: CASSLSSTGIGHGYTF; CDR3nt: TGTGCCAGCAGCCTAAGTTCGACAGGAATTGGACATGGCTACACCTTC
v_gene: TRBV5-5; abundance: few; j_gene: TRBJ1-4; d_gene: NA; CDR3aa: CASSWAGGEKLFF; CDR3nt: TGTGCCAGCAGCTGGGCCGGGGGGGAAAAACTGTTTTTT